The 12 T cell receptor beta chains below come from one sample, sequenced in a study of blood T cell repertoires in COVID-19. Clones were sequenced by immunoSEQ multiplex PCR, and TCRdb holds only the in-frame ones, with some missing. This sample yields approximately 270,000 clones, of which roughly 80% are seen a single time; approximately 14% belongs to the top ten. The sequenced sample was peripheral blood. These TCRs come from a person aged 70 to 85 with COVID-19, enrolled during active disease.

The V call is TRBV15, the J call TRBJ2-5, with 7 bases that match TRBD1. This CDR3 spans 15 amino acids. Unmatched junction bases numbered 5, after V lost 0 bases and J lost 4 bases. Germline CDR1 reads LNHNV; CDR2 reads YYDKDF (reference sequence). DNA of the CDR3: TGTGCCACCAGCAGAGACCCGACAGGGTCAGAGACCCAGTACTTC. Protein product: CATSRDPTGSETQYF. The entire variable domain, with the rest obtained from reference TRBV15 and TRBJ2-5, is as follows: DAMVIQNPRYQVTQFGKPVTLSCSQTLNHNVMYWYQQKSSQAPKLLFHYYDKDFNNEADTPDNFQSRRPNTSFCFLDIRSPGLGDTAMYLCATSRDPTGSETQYFGPGTRLLVL.

The chain is built from TRBV30 and TRBJ1-4; no definite D call. Germline-derived CDR1 and CDR2 are GTSNPN and SVGIG (reference sequence). The CDR3 spans 15 residues. Trimming left V 0 bases short and J 4 bases short, with 12 bases between. CDR3 bases: TGTGCCTGGAGTGTAATAGACTTACATAATGAAAAACTGTTTTTT. This sequence encodes CAWSVIDLHNEKLFF. The full variable domain, in which reference TRBV30 and TRBJ1-4 provide the parts outside the CDR3, is SQTIHQWPATLVQPVGSPLSLECTVEGTSNPNLYWYRQAAGRGLQLLFYSVGIGQISSEVPQNLSASRPQDRQFILSSKKLLLSDSGFYLCAWSVIDLHNEKLFFGSGTQLSVL.

The chain combines TRBV7-9 with TRBJ1-5; D not resolved. Germline V lookup: CDR1 SEHNR, CDR2 FQNEAQ (reference sequence). Deletions cut 2 bases from V and 6 bases from J, with 11 bases between. This CDR3 is 14 amino acids long. CDR3 residues: CASSLNGEVQPQHF. CDR3 in DNA: TGTGCCAGCAGCTTAAACGGGGAGGTTCAGCCCCAGCATTTT.

V gene TRBV19 combines with J gene TRBJ1-1; D call uncertain. The CDR3 runs 17 residues. CDR1 and CDR2 from the germline V gene are LNHDA and SQIVND (reference sequence). With 7 bases removed from V and 7 bases from J, the gap between germline ends came to 28 bases. The CDR3 sequence is CASTEGRGGVGPVEAFF. The DNA of the CDR3 is TGTGCCAGTACCGAAGGACGGGGAGGTGTGGGTCCGGTTGAAGCTTTCTTT. Drawing the rest from reference TRBV19 and TRBJ1-1, the complete variable domain is DGGITQSPKYLFRKEGQNVTLSCEQNLNHDAMYWYRQDPGQGLRLIYYSQIVNDFQKGDIAEGYSVSREKKESFPLTVTSAQKNPTAFYLCASTEGRGGVGPVEAFFGQGTRLTVV.

V gene TRBV7-9 combines with J gene TRBJ2-2, with D possibly matching TRBD2 (6 bases). V was shortened by 2 bases and J by 4 bases, with 11 bases between the two germline ends. The CDR3 runs 15 residues. In germline, CDR1 is SEHNR, CDR2 FQNEAQ (reference sequence). CDR3 DNA sequence: TGTGCCAGCAGCTTACAAGGAGGGGTCACCGGGGAGCTGTTTTTT. As protein: CASSLQGGVTGELFF.

This chain connects TRBV29-1 to TRBJ2-3; D may be TRBD1 (6 bases). The CDR3 is 17 residues long. The germline V gene encodes CDR1 SQVTM and CDR2 ANQGSEA. V gave up 1 base and J gave up 3 bases, with 20 bases separating them. The DNA for the CDR3 is TGCAGCGTTGAAGGACAGGCCGAGACACTGAGGACAGATACGCAGTATTTT. Translating gives CSVEGQAETLRTDTQYF.

This clone was detected ten times or more. Other nucleotide sequences in the sample specify the same CDR3. The chain has TRBV7-6 and TRBJ1-1, with a tentative D call TRBD1 (5 bases). The CDR3 is made up of 14 amino acids. The V end was cut by 5 bases, the J end by 0 bases, with 10 bases between. The germline gives CDR1 SGHVS, CDR2 FNYEAQ. Written as DNA, the CDR3 is TGTGCCAGCAGCCCCACAGGTTTGAACACTGAAGCTTTCTTT. Its protein is CASSPTGLNTEAFF.

This clone has a handful of counts. Other DNA sequences in this sample translate to the same CDR3. CDR3 sequence: CASSLRRGRDQPQHF. The CDR3 region has the DNA TGCGCCAGCAGCCTCAGGCGGGGGAGGGATCAGCCCCAGCATTTT. The chain combines TRBV4-3 with TRBJ1-5, with TRBD1 as a possible D gene (5 bases). The CDR3 loop spans 15 amino acids. Trimming took off 4 bases at V and 5 bases at J, with 15 bases between the two ends. The germline V gene encodes CDR1 LGHNA and CDR2 YSLEER.

The chain is built from TRBV29-1 and TRBJ1-2; perhaps TRBD1 as D (6 bases). The CDR3 extends over 13 amino acids. Trimming pared 1 base from V and 4 bases from J, leaving 10 bases between. The germline V gene has CDR1 SQVTM and CDR2 ANQGSEA. Here the CDR3 reads CSVEGGLGYGYTF. CDR3 DNA sequence: TGCAGCGTTGAAGGGGGGCTAGGCTATGGCTACACCTTC.

The V call is TRBV7-2, the J call TRBJ2-1; 7 bases map to TRBD2. This CDR3 is built from 15 residues. Germline loops: CDR1 SGHTA, CDR2 FQGNSA. Trimming removed 4 bases from V and 0 bases from J; junction bases left unmatched: 3. CDR3 in amino acids: CASSSGTISYNEQFF. For the CDR3, the DNA is TGTGCCAGCAGCTCAGGGACTATCTCCTACAATGAGCAGTTCTTC.

This CDR3 reads CASRLQGTNEKLFF. CDR3 nucleotide sequence: TGTGCCAGCAGACTACAGGGGACTAATGAAAAACTGTTTTTT. The chain recombines TRBV6-5 with TRBJ1-4; 7 nucleotides line up with TRBD1. V shed 6 bases, J shed 2 bases, and the junction held 3 bases outside the gene matches. The CDR3 runs to 14 residues. Germline V gene data show CDR1 as MNHEY and CDR2 as SVGAGI.

This chain links TRBV4-1 with TRBJ1-4; D uncertain. The CDR3 consists of 14 residues. Trimming shortened V by 4 bases and J by 4 bases, and 10 bases separated the two germline ends. Germline assignment: CDR1 MGHRA and CDR2 YSYEKL. The CDR3, as DNA: TGCGCCAGCAGCCCCTCCCAGAATAATGAAAAACTGTTTTTT. It is translated as CASSPSQNNEKLFF.